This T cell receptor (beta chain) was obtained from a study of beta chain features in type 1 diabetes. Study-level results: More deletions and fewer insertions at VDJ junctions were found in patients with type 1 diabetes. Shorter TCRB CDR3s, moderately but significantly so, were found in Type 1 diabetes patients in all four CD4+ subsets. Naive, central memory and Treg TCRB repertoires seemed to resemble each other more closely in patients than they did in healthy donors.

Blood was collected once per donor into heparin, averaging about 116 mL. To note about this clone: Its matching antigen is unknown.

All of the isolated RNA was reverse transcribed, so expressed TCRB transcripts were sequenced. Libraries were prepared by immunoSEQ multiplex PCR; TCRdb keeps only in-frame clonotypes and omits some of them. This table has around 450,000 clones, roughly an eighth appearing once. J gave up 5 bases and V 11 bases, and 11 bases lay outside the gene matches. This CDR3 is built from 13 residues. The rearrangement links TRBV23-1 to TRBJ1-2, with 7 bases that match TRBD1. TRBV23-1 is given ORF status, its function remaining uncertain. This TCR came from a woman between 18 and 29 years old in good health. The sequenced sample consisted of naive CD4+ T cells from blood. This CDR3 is CARDRELEYGYTF. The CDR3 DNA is TGCGCCCGAGACAGGGAATTGGAGTATGGCTACACCTTC.